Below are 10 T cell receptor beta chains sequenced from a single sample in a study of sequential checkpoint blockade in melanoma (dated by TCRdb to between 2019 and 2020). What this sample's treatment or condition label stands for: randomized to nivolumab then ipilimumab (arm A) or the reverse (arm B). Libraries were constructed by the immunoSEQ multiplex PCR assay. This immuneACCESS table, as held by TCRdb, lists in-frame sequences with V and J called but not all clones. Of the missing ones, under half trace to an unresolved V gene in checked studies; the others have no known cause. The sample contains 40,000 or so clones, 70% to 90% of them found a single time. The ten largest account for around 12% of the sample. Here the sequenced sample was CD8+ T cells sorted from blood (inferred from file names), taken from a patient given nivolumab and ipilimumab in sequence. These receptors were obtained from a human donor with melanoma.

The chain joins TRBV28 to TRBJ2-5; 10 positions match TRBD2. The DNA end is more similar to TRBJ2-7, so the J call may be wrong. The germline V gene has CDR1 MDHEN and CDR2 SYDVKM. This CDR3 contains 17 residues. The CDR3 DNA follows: TGTGCCAGCAGTACAAATCCGAGCGGGAGGGCCGGCTACGAGCAGTACTTC. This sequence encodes CASSTNPSGRAGYEQYF.

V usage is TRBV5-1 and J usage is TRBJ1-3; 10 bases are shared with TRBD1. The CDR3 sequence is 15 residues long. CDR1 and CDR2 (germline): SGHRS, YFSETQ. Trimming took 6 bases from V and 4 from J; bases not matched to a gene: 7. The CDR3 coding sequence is TGCGCCAGCAAGAGCGACAGGGGGCACGGAAACACCATATATTTT. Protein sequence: CASKSDRGHGNTIYF. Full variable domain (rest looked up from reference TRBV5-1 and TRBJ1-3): KAGVTQTPRYLIKTRGQQVTLSCSPISGHRSVSWYQQTPGQGLQFLFEYFSETQRNKGNFPGRFSGRQFSNSRSEMNVSTLELGDSALYLCASKSDRGHGNTIYFGEGSWLTVV.

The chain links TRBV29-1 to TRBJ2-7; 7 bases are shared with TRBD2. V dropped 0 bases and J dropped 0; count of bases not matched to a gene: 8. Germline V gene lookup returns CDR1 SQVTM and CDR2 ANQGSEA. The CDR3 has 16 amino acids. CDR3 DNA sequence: TGCAGCGTTGAAGATGGAATAGCGGGTAGCTCCTACGAGCAGTACTTC. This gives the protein CSVEDGIAGSSYEQYF.

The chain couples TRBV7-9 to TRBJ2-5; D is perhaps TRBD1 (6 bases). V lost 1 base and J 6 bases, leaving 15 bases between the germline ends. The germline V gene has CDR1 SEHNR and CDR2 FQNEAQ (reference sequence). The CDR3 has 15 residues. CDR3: CASSLVRAGEKTQYF. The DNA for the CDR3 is TGTGCCAGCAGCTTAGTACGCGCAGGGGAAAAGACCCAGTACTTC.

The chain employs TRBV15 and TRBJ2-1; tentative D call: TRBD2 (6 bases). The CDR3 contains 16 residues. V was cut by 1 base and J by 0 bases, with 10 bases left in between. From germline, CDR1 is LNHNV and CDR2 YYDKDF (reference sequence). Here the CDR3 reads CATSRGAGSSYNEQFF. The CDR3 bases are TGTGCCACCAGCAGAGGGGCGGGAAGCTCCTACAATGAGCAGTTCTTC.

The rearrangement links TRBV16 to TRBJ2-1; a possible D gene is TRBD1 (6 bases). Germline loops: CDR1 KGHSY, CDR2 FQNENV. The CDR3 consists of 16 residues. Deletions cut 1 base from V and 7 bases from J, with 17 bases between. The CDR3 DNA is TGTGCCAGCAGCCAATTTCTAACAGGGTGGGGGAATGAGCAGTTCTTC. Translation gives CASSQFLTGWGNEQFF.

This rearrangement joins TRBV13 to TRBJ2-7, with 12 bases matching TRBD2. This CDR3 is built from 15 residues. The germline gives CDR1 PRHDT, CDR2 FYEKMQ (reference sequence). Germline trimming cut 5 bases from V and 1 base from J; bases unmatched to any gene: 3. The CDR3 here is CASSPTSGGSYEQYF. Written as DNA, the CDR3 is TGTGCCAGCAGCCCGACTAGCGGGGGTTCCTACGAGCAGTACTTC. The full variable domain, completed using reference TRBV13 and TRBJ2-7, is AAGVIQSPRHLIKEKRETATLKCYPIPRHDTVYWYQQGPGQDPQFLISFYEKMQSDKGSIPDRFSAQQFSDYHSELNMSSLELGDSALYFCASSPTSGGSYEQYFGPGTRLTVT.

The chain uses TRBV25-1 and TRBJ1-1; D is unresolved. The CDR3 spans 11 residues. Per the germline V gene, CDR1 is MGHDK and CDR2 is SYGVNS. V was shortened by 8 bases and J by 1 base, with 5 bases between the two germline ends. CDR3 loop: CASGPNTEAFF. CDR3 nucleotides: TGTGCCAGCGGGCCGAACACTGAAGCTTTCTTT.

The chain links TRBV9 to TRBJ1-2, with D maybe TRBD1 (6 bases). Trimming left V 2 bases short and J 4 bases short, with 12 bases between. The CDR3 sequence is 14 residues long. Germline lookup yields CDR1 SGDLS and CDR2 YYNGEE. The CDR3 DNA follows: TGTGCCAGCAGCGTTCGTGGGGGCACCTATGGCTACACCTTC. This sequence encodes CASSVRGGTYGYTF.

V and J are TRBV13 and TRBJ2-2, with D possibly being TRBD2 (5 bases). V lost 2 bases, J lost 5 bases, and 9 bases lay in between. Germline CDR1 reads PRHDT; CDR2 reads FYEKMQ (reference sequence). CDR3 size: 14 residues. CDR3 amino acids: CASSLSGYTGELFF. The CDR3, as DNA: TGTGCCAGCAGCTTATCGGGGTATACCGGGGAGCTGTTTTTT.